These T cell receptor beta chains were read from a single sample in a study of chemoradiotherapy in HPV16-positive cancers. The assay was immunoSEQ multiplex PCR, and TCRdb's table has in-frame clones only and misses some. The table has tens of thousands of clones, around nine tenths seen once; the top ten hold roughly 20%. Sequenced here: blood, sampled from a patient who underwent chemoradiotherapy. These receptors were obtained from a human donor with HPV-associated anogenital cancer. Both conserved end residues are part of each CDR3. Fields, in order: V gene, CDR3 length, J gene, CDR3 protein.

TRBV11-2	13	TRBJ1-1	CASSLVGDTEAFF
TRBV4-3	16	TRBJ1-1	CASSQERASGYTEAFF
TRBV6-5	15	TRBJ1-4	CASSYAIGGTSELFF
TRBV5-1	15	TRBJ2-1	CASSLGTSGNDEQFF
TRBV27	18	TRBJ2-2	CASSFTGQVGKWVGELFF
TRBV5-4	12	TRBJ1-2	CASSLDAYGYTF
TRBV6-5	13	TRBJ2-7	CASSYSSGAEGYF
TRBV5-1	13	TRBJ1-1	CASSQTANTEAFF
TRBV2	14	TRBJ2-7	CASMVRGFYYEQYF
TRBV6-6	14	TRBJ1-1	CASSYSSQGAEAFF
TRBV7-2	13	TRBJ1-5	CASSPGQYQPQHF
TRBV29-1	15	TRBJ2-1	CSASLAGGSYNEQFF
TRBV27	12	TRBJ1-1	CASYRDRGQAFF
TRBV19	13	TRBJ2-7	CASSSGIAYEQYF
TRBV28	11	TRBJ2-7	CASSRNSEQYF
TRBV4-2	14	TRBJ1-1	CASSQAGSGTEAFF
TRBV18	20	TRBJ2-2	CASSPFTVLKGDRYTGELFF
TRBV6-4	14	TRBJ1-2	CASSDRQGDGGYTF
TRBV5-1	15	TRBJ2-1	CASSLLAGSYNEQFF
TRBV2	15	TRBJ2-5	CASSEGTSLIETQYF
TRBV7-8	17	TRBJ2-3	CASSFGTSGTSTDTQYF
TRBV5-1	19	TRBJ2-3	CASSLALVTGEYSTDTQYF
TRBV29-1	14	TRBJ2-5	CSVEHSTKFGTQYF
TRBV29-1	12	TRBJ2-7	CSVLGQVYEQYF
TRBV5-1	15	TRBJ1-2	CASSFGQGGPRGYTF
TRBV27	14	TRBJ1-4	CASRARGYNEKLFF
TRBV30	13	TRBJ1-5	CAWSGTDYQPQHF
TRBV5-1	14	TRBJ2-5	CASSGDRAWETQYF
TRBV2	14	TRBJ2-5	CASSDTRTQETQYF
TRBV2	15	TRBJ1-1	CASSAGRGSNTEAFF
TRBV7-8	16	TRBJ2-3	CASSLVSRTSADTQYF